This T cell receptor beta chain was captured in a study of blood T cell repertoires in COVID-19. The study drew participants aged about 18 to 90 years from about two dozen US areas. Cohort allocation depended upon clinical history that participants reported. Repertoires were generated with immunoSEQ multiplex PCR, while TCRdb's copy carries only in-frame clones and drops some. The data contain 150,000 to 170,000 clones, approximately 79% of them singletons. The sequencing input was PBMCs or T cells enriched from blood (not recorded which). This TCR was recovered from a man over 45 who had recovered from COVID-19.

The CDR3 nucleotides are TGCGCCAGCAGCCTCTACAGGGGAAACACAGATACGCAGTATTTT. Residues: CASSLYRGNTDTQYF. The chain couples TRBV4-3 to TRBJ2-3; the match to TRBD1 covers 7 bases. The CDR3 consists of 15 residues. Germline loops: CDR1 LGHNA, CDR2 YSLEER. V was clipped by 4 bases and J by 2 bases; unmatched bases: 6.